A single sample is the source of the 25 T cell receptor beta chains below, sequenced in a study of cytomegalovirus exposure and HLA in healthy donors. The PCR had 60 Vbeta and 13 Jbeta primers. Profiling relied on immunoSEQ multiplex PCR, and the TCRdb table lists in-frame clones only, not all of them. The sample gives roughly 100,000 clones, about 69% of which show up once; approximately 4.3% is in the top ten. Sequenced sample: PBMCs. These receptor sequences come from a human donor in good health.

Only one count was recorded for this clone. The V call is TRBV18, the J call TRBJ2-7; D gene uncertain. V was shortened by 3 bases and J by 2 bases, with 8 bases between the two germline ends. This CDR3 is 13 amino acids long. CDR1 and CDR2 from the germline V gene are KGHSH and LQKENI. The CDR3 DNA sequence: TGTGCCAGCTCACCTGTGGCAGCCTACGAGCAGTACTTC. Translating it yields CASSPVAAYEQYF.

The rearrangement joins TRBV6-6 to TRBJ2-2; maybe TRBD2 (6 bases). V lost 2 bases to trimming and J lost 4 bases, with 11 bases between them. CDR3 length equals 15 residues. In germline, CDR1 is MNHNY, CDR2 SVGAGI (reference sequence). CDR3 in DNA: TGTGCCAGCAGTTACCCGGGACTTCCCACCGGGGAGCTGTTTTTT. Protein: CASSYPGLPTGELFF.

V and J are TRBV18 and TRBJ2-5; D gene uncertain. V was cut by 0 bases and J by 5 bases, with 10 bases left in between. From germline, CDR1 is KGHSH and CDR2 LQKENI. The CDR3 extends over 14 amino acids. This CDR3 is CASSPPNTRETQYF. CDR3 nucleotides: TGTGCCAGCTCACCACCGAACACGCGGGAGACCCAGTACTTC. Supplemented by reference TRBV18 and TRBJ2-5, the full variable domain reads NAGVMQNPRHLVRRRGQEARLRCSPMKGHSHVYWYRQLPEEGLKFMVYLQKENIIDESGMPKERFSAEFPKEGPSILRIQQVVRGDSAAYFCASSPPNTRETQYFGPGTRLLVL.

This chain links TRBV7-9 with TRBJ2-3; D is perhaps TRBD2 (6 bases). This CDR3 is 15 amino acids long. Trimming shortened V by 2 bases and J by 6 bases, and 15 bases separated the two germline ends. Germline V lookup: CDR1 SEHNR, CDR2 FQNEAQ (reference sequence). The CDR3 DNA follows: TGTGCCAGCAGCTTATCCGGGAGCCGCCGCGATACGCAGTATTTT. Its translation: CASSLSGSRRDTQYF.

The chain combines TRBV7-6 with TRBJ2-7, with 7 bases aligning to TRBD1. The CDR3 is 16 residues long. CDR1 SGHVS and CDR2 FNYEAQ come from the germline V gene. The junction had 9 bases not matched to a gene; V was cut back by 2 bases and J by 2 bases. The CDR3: CASSLSLGTAPYEQYF. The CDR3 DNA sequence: TGTGCCAGCAGCTTATCCCTAGGGACAGCCCCCTACGAGCAGTACTTC. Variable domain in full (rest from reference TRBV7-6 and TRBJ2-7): GAGVSQSPRYKVTKRGQDVALRCDPISGHVSLYWYRQALGQGPEFLTYFNYEAQQDKSGLPNDRFSAERPEGSISTLTIQRTEQRDSAMYRCASSLSLGTAPYEQYFGPGTRLTVT.

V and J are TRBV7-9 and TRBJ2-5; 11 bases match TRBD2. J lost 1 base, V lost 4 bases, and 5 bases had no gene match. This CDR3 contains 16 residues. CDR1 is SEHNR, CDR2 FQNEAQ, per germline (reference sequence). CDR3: CASSYGTSGTQETQYF. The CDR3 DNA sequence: TGTGCCAGCAGCTACGGGACTAGCGGCACCCAAGAGACCCAGTACTTC.

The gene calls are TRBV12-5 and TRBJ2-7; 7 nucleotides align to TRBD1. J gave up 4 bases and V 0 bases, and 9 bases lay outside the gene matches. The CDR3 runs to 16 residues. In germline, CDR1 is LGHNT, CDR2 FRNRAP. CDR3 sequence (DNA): TGTGCTAGTGGTTTGGTACCGACAGGGAAGGCTTACGAGCAGTACTTC. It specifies CASGLVPTGKAYEQYF. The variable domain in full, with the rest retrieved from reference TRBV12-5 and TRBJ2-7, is DARVTQTPRHKVTEMGQEVTMRCQPILGHNTVFWYRQTMMQGLELLAYFRNRAPLDDSGMPKDRFSAEMPDATLATLKIQPSEPRDSAVYFCASGLVPTGKAYEQYFGPGTRLTVT.

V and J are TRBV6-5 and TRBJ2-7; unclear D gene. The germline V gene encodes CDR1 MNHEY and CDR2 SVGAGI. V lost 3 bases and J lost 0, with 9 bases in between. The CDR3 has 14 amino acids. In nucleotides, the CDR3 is TGTGCCAGCAGTTATACGAGGAGCTCCTACGAGCAGTACTTC. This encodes CASSYTRSSYEQYF.

The CDR3 coding sequence is TGTGCCAGCAGCCTAGACTGGAGCTCCTACGAGCAGTACTTC. Its protein is CASSLDWSSYEQYF. The chain couples TRBV7-2 to TRBJ2-7; D gene unclear. V dropped 5 bases and J dropped 0 bases, with 11 bases sitting between them. The CDR3 spans 14 residues. Germline V gene sequence: CDR1 SGHTA, CDR2 FQGNSA.

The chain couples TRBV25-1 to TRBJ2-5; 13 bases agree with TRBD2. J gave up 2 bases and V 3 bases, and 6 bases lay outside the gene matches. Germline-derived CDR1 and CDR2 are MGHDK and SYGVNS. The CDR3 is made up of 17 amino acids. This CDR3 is CASSETPGLAGQETQYF. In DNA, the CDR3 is TGTGCCAGCAGTGAGACCCCGGGACTAGCGGGGCAAGAGACCCAGTACTTC.

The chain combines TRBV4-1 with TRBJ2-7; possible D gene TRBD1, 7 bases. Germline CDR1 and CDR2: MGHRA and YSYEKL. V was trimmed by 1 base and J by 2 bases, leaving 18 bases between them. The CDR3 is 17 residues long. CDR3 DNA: TGCGCCAGCAGCCAAGGTCTATCAGGGGGGAACCCCTACGAGCAGTACTTC. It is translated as CASSQGLSGGNPYEQYF.

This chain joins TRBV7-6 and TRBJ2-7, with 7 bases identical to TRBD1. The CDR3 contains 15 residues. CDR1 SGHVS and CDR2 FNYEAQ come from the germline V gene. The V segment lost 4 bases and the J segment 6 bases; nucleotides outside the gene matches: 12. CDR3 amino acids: CASSSYRGRRGEQYF. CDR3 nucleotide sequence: TGTGCCAGCAGCTCCTACAGGGGTCGGCGTGGCGAGCAGTACTTC.

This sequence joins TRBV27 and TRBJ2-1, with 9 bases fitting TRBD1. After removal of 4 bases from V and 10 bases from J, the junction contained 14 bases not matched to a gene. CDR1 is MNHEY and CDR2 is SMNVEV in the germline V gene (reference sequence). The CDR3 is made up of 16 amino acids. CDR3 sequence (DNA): TGTGCCAGCAGTTCCGAAGCGGGACAGGGACTTGGGGAGCAGTTCTTC. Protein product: CASSSEAGQGLGEQFF.

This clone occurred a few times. CDR3: CASSQARPAEAFF. The CDR3 DNA follows: TGCGCCAGCAGCCAAGCTAGGCCAGCTGAAGCTTTCTTT. The rearrangement links TRBV4-1 to TRBJ1-1, with D uncertain. Trimming left V 1 base short and J 6 bases short, with 9 bases between. Germline values: CDR1 MGHRA, CDR2 YSYEKL. The CDR3 is 13 residues long.

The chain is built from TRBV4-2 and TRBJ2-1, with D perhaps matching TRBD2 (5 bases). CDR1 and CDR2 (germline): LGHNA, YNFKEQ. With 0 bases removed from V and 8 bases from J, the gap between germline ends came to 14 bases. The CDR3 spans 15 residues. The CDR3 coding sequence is TGTGCCAGCAGCCAAGAACGGGATCTAGCCGATGAGCAGTTCTTC. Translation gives CASSQERDLADEQFF.

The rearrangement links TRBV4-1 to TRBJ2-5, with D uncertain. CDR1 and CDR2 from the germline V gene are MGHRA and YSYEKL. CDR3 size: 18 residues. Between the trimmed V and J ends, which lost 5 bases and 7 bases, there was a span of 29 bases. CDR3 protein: CASSEHPTVLLKNWTQYF. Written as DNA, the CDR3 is TGCGCCAGCAGCGAACATCCGACTGTTCTTCTGAAGAATTGGACCCAGTACTTC.

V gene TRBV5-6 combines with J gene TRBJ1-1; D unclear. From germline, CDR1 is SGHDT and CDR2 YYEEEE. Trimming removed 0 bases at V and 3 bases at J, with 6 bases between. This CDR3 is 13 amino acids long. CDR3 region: CASSLDTHTEAFF. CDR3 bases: TGTGCCAGCAGCTTGGACACCCACACTGAAGCTTTCTTT.

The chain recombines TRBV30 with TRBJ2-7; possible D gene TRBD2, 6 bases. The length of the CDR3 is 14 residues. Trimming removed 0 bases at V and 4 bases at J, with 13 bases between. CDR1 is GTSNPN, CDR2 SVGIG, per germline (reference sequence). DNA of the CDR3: TGTGCCTGGAGTGTACCCCCAGGGAGGTACGAGCAGTACTTC. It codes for CAWSVPPGRYEQYF.

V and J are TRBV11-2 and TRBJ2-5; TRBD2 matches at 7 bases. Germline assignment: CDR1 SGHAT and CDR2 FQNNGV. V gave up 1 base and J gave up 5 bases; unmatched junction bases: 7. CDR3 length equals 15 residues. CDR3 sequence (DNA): TGTGCCAGCAGCTTAGTGGCTAGCGGAGGGGAGACCCAGTACTTC. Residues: CASSLVASGGETQYF.

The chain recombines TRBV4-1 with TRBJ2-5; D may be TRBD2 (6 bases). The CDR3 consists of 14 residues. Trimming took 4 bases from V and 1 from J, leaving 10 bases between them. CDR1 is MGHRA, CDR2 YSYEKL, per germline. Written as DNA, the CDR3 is TGCGCCAGCAGCCTTAGCGGCGCCCAAGAGACCCAGTACTTC. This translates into CASSLSGAQETQYF.

CDR3 in amino acids: CATSLAGVGETQYF. The CDR3 bases are TGTGCCACCAGCCTAGCGGGAGTAGGAGAGACCCAGTACTTC. This rearrangement joins TRBV15 to TRBJ2-5; 10 nucleotides align to TRBD2. This CDR3 region has 14 residues. V gave up 5 bases and J gave up 4 bases; unmatched junction bases: 4. Germline values: CDR1 LNHNV, CDR2 YYDKDF (reference sequence).

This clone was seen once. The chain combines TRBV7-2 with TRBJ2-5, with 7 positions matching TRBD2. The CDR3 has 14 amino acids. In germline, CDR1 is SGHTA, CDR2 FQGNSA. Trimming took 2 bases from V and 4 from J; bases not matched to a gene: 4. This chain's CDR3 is CASSLYRGGETQYF. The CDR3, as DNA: TGTGCCAGCAGCTTATACCGCGGGGGAGAGACCCAGTACTTC.

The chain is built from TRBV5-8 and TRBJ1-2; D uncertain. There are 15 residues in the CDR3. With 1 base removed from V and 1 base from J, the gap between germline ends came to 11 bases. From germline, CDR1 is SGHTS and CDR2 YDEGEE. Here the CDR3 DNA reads TGTGCCAGCAGCTTGTGGCAGAATGTTAACTATGGCTACACCTTC. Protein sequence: CASSLWQNVNYGYTF.

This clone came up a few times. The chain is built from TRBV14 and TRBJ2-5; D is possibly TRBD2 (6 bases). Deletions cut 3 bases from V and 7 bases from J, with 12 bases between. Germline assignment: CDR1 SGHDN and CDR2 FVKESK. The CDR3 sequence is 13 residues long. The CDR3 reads CASSQRLDGTQYF. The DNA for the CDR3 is TGTGCCAGCAGCCAGAGACTAGATGGGACCCAGTACTTC.

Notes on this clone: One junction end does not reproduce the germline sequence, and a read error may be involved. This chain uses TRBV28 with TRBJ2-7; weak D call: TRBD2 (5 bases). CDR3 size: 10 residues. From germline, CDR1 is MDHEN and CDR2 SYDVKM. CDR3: CASSQDWQEF. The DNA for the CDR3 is TGTGCCAGCAGCCAGGACTGGCAGGAATTC.